This T cell receptor (beta chain) was recorded in a study of T cells in Graves' hyperthyroidism and ophthalmopathy. The sample holds many counts of this clonotype. Its target is not known. Regions amplified from RNA transcripts were the TCR beta CDR3 regions. The study used the HTBI primer set for a first-round RT-PCR of the TCR CDR3. TCRdb independently ran MiXCR on the multiplex PCR reads; one entry per CDR3 protein. The sample has hundreds of thousands of distinct CDR3 sequences, about 15% seen once. Hyperthyroidism in the patients, aged 18 to 65, was newly diagnosed and under 2 months in duration. A roughly 10 ml volume of fresh peripheral blood provided the PBMCs. This CDR3 spans 11 amino acids. Germline V CDR1 and CDR2: DFQATT, SNEGSKA (reference sequence). Deletions cut 6 bases from V and 6 bases from J, with 12 bases between. Overall study findings and caveats: Clonotypes that were expanded in thyroid above 0.001 mostly appeared in blood too.

The chain joins TRBV20-1 to TRBJ2-7; weak D call: TRBD1 (6 bases). Sequenced sample: blood. The sequence was collected from a middle-aged woman with Graves' hyperthyroidism. The CDR3, as DNA: TGCAGTGCAAAACAGGGTGGCGAGCAGTACTTC. Its translation: CSAKQGGEQYF.